This T cell receptor (beta chain) derives from a study of blood T cell repertoires in COVID-19 (TCRdb year 2020). Describing the broader study: The collaborator samples originated in the United States, Italy and Spain and spanned the acute and convalescent phases of COVID-19. The prospective study material was composed of cDNA or gDNA derived from T cells, B-cell-depleted T cells, or PBMCs. The dataset comprised deeply sampled blood TCRbeta repertoires from subjects exposed to, actively infected with, or recovered from COVID-19. The repertoires were released in a freely available public database intended as a resource for research on the immune response to SARS-CoV-2. Samples came from the ongoing ImmuneRACE study (first 160 participants) plus 1,254 subjects from 6 global collaborators. A de-identified subject ID, COVID-19 status, age in years and sex were almost always included in the sample metadata. HLA class I and class II types, where available, came from metadata supplied by the sample provider rather than from assay-based typing.

The immunoSEQ Assay, a bias-controlled multiplex PCR, was used to amplify TCRbeta CDR3 regions from genomic DNA. Under the source paper's analysis protocol: Within the assay, amplification of reference gene primers was used to estimate how many nucleated cells each sample contained. Sequence reads were collapsed and filtered to measure the absolute abundance of every unique TCRbeta CDR3 rearrangement. For each sample, productive Simpson clonality was calculated as the square root of Simpson's diversity index over productive rearrangements. The clones in this table, taken by TCRdb from immuneACCESS, are in-frame only. Not every clone is retained; where verified, under half of the shortfall comes from an unresolved V gene, and the cause of the rest is unknown. The D gene and trimming were derived from the DNA, and the V and J assignments and clone size from that table. The sample profile shows under 500,000 clones; around 88% of them were found once. Of the sample, around 4.5% is held by the ten largest clones.

The full study reports these points: The amount of clinical and demographic metadata varied by source and participant and was provided uncurated.

Remarks on this clone: Its antigen remains unidentified. No quality values exist for individual bases; no much larger clone is one base distant. In the same sample, other DNA sequences code for this CDR3.

Whole blood was collected in K2EDTA tubes by collaborating institutions according to the institutions' own protocols. For TCRbeta analysis, collaborators shipped samples in one of three forms: frozen whole blood, isolated PBMCs, or DNA extracted from either of those sample types. The TCR was taken from a woman in her thirties with acute or convalescent COVID-19. Sequenced sample: peripheral blood.

In nucleotides, the sequence is TGCAGCGTTGTAGGGGGAGATGAAAAACTGTTTTTT. This is translated as CSVVGGDEKLFF. This chain joins TRBV29-1 to TRBJ1-4; a tentative D call is TRBD1 (6 bases match). The germline V gene encodes CDR1 SQVTM and CDR2 ANQGSEA. Including the terminal cysteine and phenylalanine, the CDR3 comprises 12 residues. CDR3 DNA only is kept here, 36 bases in frame from base 1. V loses 4 bases of germline sequence and J loses 6 bases, and the interval between the two ends is 9 bases. The CDR3, completed at both ends by the reference TRBV29-1 and TRBJ1-4 genes, gives the full variable domain SAVISQKPSRDICQRGTSLTIQCQVDSQVTMMFWYRQQPGQSLTLIATANQGSEATYESGFVIDKFPISRPNLTFSTLTVSNMSPEDSSIYLCSVVGGDEKLFFGSGTQLSVL.